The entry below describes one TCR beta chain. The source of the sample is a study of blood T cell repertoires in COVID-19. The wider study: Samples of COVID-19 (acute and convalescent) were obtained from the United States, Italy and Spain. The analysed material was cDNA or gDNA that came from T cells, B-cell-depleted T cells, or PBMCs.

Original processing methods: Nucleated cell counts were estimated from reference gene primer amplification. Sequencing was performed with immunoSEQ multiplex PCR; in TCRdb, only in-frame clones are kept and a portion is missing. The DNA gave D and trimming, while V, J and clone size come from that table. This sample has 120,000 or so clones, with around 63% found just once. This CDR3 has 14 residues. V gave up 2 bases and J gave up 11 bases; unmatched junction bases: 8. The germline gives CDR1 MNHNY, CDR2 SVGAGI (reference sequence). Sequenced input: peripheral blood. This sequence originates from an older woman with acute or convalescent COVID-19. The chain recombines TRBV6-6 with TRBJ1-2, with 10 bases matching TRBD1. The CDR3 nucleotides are TGTGCCAGCAGTTACCAGGGGACAGGGGAGGGATACACCTTC. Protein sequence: CASSYQGTGEGYTF.